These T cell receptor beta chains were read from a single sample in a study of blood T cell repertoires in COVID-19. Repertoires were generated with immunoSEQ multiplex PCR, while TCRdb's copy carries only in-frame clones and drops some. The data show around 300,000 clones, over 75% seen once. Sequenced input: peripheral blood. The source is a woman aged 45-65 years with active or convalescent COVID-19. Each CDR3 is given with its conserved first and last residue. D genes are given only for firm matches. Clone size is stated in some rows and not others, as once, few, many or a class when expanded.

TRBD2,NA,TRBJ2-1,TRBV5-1,TGCGCCAGCAGCTTACCGGGACTAGCGGACAATGAGCAGTTCTTC,CASSLPGLADNEQFF
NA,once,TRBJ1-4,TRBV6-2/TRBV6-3,TGTGCCAGCAGTATCGGAGGGTCCAGTGGAAAACTGTTTTTT,CASSIGGSSGKLFF
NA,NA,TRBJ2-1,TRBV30,TGTGCCTGGAGTGTGGGAGCCTACAATGAGCAGTTCTTC,CAWSVGAYNEQFF
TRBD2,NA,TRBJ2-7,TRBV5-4,TGTGCCAGCAGCTCAGCGGGGGCCCTATACGAGCAGTACTTC,CASSSAGALYEQYF
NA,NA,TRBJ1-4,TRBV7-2,TGTGCCAGCAGCTTAGATCTGGGCGCAGGTGAAAAACTGTTTTTT,CASSLDLGAGEKLFF
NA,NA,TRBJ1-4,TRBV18,TGTGCCAGCTCACCGGCCCTAGTCAGCAATGAAAAACTGTTTTTT,CASSPALVSNEKLFF
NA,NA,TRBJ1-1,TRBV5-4,TGTGCCAGCAGCCCCACAAGAGGGCAGATGAACACTGAAGCTTTCTTT,CASSPTRGQMNTEAFF
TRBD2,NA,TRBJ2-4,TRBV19,TGTGCCAGTAGCAGGACTAGCGGGGGGGCGGGAGCCAAAAACATTCAGTACTTC,CASSRTSGGAGAKNIQYF
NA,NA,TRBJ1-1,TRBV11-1,TGTGCCAGCAGCTTAGGCACGGCGGGGACTGAAGCTTTCTTT,CASSLGTAGTEAFF
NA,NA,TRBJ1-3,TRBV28,TGTGCCAGCAGTTTATGGGCCTCCGATGGAAACACCATATATTTT,CASSLWASDGNTIYF
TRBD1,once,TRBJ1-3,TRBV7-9,TGTGCCAGCAGCTTGGTAACAGGGGGAGCTGGAAACACCATATATTTT,CASSLVTGGAGNTIYF
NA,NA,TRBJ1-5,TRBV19,TGTGCCAGTAGTAGGACGACAAGGGGGTCCAATCAGCCCCAGCATTTT,CASSRTTRGSNQPQHF
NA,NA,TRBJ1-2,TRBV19,TGTGCCAGTAGTATAGGAGGATTAGGGGCCTACTACACCTTC,CASSIGGLGAYYTF
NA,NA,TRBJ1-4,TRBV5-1,TGCGCCAGCAGCTTGGCTGTCGGGGGAGGGGAAAAACTGTTTTTT,CASSLAVGGGEKLFF
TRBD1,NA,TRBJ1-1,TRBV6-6,TGTGCCAGCAGTTACTTCGGGACAGGGAATGAAGCTTTCTTT,CASSYFGTGNEAFF
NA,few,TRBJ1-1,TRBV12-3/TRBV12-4,TGTGCCAGCAGCCCCCTGGGGCTGCGGAGAGCTTTCTTT,CASSPLGLRRAFF
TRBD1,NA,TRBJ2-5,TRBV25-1,TGTGCCAGCAGTGACCCGACAGGGCCGGGAGAGACCCAGTACTTC,CASSDPTGPGETQYF
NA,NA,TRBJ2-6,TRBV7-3,TGTGCCAGCAGCTCTAGCTCTGGGGCCAACGTCCTGACTTTC,CASSSSSGANVLTF
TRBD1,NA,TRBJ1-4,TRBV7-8,TGTGCCAGCAGCTTACAGGGACAGGGAAATGAAAAACTGTTTTTT,CASSLQGQGNEKLFF
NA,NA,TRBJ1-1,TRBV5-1,TGCGCCAGCAGCTTGGTGAACAAAGAGAACACTGAAGCTTTCTTT,CASSLVNKENTEAFF
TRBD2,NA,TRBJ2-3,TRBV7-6,TGTGCCAGCAGCTTAGGGACCTTCGGACTAGCGGGGAAGGATACGCAGTATTTT,CASSLGTFGLAGKDTQYF
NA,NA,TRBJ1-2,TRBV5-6,TGTGCCAGCAGCCCTGGACTGCCCTATGGCTACACCTTC,CASSPGLPYGYTF
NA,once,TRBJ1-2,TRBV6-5,TGTGCCAGCAGTTTGGGCAAGGGGATTCGTGGCTACACCTTC,CASSLGKGIRGYTF
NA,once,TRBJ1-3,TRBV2,TGTGCCAGCAGTGGGGGTCTGGGGACACAAAAAGGAAACACCATATATTTT,CASSGGLGTQKGNTIYF
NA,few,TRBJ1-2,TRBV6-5,TGTGCCAGCAGTCCCAGGAAAATGCTGGGCTACACCTTC,CASSPRKMLGYTF
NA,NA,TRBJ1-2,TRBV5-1,TGCGCCAGCAGCTTGAACGACTACGTGGGCTACACCTTC,CASSLNDYVGYTF
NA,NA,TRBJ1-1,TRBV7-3,TGTGCCAGCAGCTTGGCAGGCCTGAACACTGAAGCTTTCTTT,CASSLAGLNTEAFF